Listed below are T cell receptor beta chains from one sample, sequenced in a study of blood T cell repertoires in COVID-19. Assay: immunoSEQ multiplex PCR; the TCRdb copy retains only in-frame clones and omits some. The data show over 130,000 clones, approximately 84% seen once. Sequencing was performed on PBMCs or T cells enriched from blood (not recorded which). The receptor source for this set is a woman aged 50 to 60 with acute COVID-19. Both conserved end residues are part of each CDR3. Each record gives: V gene, CDR3 length, clone size, J gene, D gene, CDR3 protein, CDR3 DNA. D genes are given only for firm matches. A row's size may be missing; if present it is once, few, many or a size class.

TRBV5-1	13	.	TRBJ2-5	.	CASSFSYQETQYF	TGCGCCAGCAGCTTTTCCTATCAAGAGACCCAGTACTTC
TRBV9	16	.	TRBJ2-3	.	CASSVDPPLVPDTQYF	TGTGCCAGCAGCGTAGACCCCCCGCTAGTTCCAGATACGCAGTATTTT
TRBV11-3	16	.	TRBJ2-1	TRBD1	CASSFDRDPSYNEQFF	TGTGCCAGCAGCTTTGACAGGGACCCCTCCTACAATGAGCAGTTCTTC
TRBV6-5	15	.	TRBJ2-5	.	CASSYAVGVRETQYF	TGTGCCAGCAGTTACGCGGTTGGAGTACGAGAGACCCAGTACTTC
TRBV19	17	.	TRBJ1-1	.	CASTGGGTRAVDTEAFF	TGTGCCAGTACTGGGGGGGGCACAAGGGCGGTGGACACTGAAGCTTTCTTT
TRBV6-5	12	.	TRBJ2-3	.	CASSSPPGTQYF	TGTGCCAGCAGCTCCCCACCAGGGACGCAGTATTTT
TRBV5-4	14	once	TRBJ1-2	TRBD1	CASRQQGAGYGYTF	TGTGCCAGCAGGCAACAGGGGGCGGGTTATGGCTACACCTTC
TRBV10-1	15	.	TRBJ1-3	.	CASRITGISGNTIYF	TGCGCCAGCAGGATTACAGGGATCTCTGGAAACACCATATATTTT
TRBV24-1	16	.	TRBJ2-1	TRBD1	CATSVGGTGGDNEQFF	TGTGCCACCAGTGTTGGGGGGACAGGGGGAGACAATGAGCAGTTCTTC
TRBV18	13	few	TRBJ2-5	.	CASSPLFEETQYF	TGTGCCAGCTCACCACTATTCGAAGAGACCCAGTACTTC
TRBV7-2	16	.	TRBJ2-3	.	CASSLGYGSWTDTQYF	TGTGCCAGCAGCTTAGGGTACGGGAGTTGGACAGATACGCAGTATTTT
TRBV27	12	.	TRBJ2-3	.	CASRRPADTQYF	TGTGCCAGCAGGCGCCCGGCAGATACGCAGTATTTT
TRBV30	13	.	TRBJ1-2	.	CAWSVRLDYGYTF	TGTGCCTGGAGTGTTAGATTAGACTATGGCTACACCTTC
TRBV7-2	15	once	TRBJ2-3	TRBD2	CASSPSGLAADTQYF	TGTGCCAGCAGCCCGTCGGGACTAGCGGCAGATACGCAGTATTTT
TRBV11-2	14	few	TRBJ2-2	.	CASSLNIGTGELFF	TGTGCCAGCAGCTTAAATATCGGCACCGGGGAGCTGTTTTTT
TRBV7-3	12	.	TRBJ1-6	TRBD1	CASSPGGPPLHF	TGTGCCAGCAGCCCAGGGGGGCCACCCCTCCACTTT
TRBV6-6	15	.	TRBJ1-5	.	CASRPLGGGNQPQHF	TGTGCCAGCAGGCCACTCGGGGGAGGCAATCAGCCCCAGCATTTT
TRBV9	15	few	TRBJ2-1	TRBD2	CASSATSGSWDEQFF	TGTGCCAGCAGCGCCACCAGCGGGAGCTGGGATGAGCAGTTCTTC
TRBV19	12	.	TRBJ2-1	.	CASSRVESEQFF	TGTGCCAGTAGTCGCGTAGAGTCGGAGCAGTTCTTC
TRBV11-3	15	.	TRBJ2-5	.	CASSLVRGSQETQYF	TGTGCCAGCAGCTTAGTCAGGGGCTCCCAAGAGACCCAGTACTTC
TRBV7-2	15	.	TRBJ2-2	TRBD2	CASSLAGGPSGELFF	TGTGCCAGCAGCTTAGCGGGAGGGCCGTCCGGGGAGCTGTTTTTT
TRBV12-5	15	.	TRBJ1-2	.	CASGLFSGGQRGYTF	TGTGCTAGTGGTTTGTTTAGCGGGGGGCAGCGGGGCTACACCTTC
TRBV25-1	15	.	TRBJ1-1	.	CASNPDRSSGGLTFF	TGTGCCAGCAACCCTGATCGTTCTTCGGGGGGGTTGACTTTCTTT
TRBV7-9	13	.	TRBJ1-2	.	CASSPEGPYGYTF	TGTGCCAGCAGCCCGGAGGGGCCCTATGGCTACACCTTC
TRBV30	13	.	TRBJ2-7	.	CASTRLNLEEQYF	TGTGCCTCCACAAGACTAAATCTGGAGGAGCAGTACTTC
TRBV24-1	17	few	TRBJ1-2	.	CATSDSPGPGSNYGYTF	TGTGCCACCAGTGATTCCCCAGGACCGGGGTCCAACTATGGCTACACCTTC
TRBV15	16	.	TRBJ2-3	.	CATSRGQGGETDTQYF	TGTGCCACCAGCAGAGGGCAGGGGGGAGAGACAGATACGCAGTATTTT
TRBV4-1	17	.	TRBJ1-3	.	CASSQERVSGPRNTIYF	TGCGCCAGCAGCCAAGAGCGGGTCTCAGGCCCCCGAAACACCATATATTTT
TRBV4-2	17	.	TRBJ2-7	TRBD2	CASSPATGTSGFYEQYF	TGTGCCAGCAGCCCCGCTACCGGGACTAGCGGGTTCTACGAGCAGTACTTC
TRBV24-1	14	.	TRBJ2-7	.	CATSGKQGLGGQYF	TGTGCCACCAGTGGGAAACAGGGGTTGGGAGGGCAGTACTTC
TRBV19	16	.	TRBJ2-1	.	CASTWASSAIYNEQFF	TGTGCCAGTACCTGGGCCTCTAGCGCTATATACAATGAGCAGTTCTTC
TRBV5-6	12	.	TRBJ2-7	.	CASSIGSYEQYF	TGTGCCAGCAGCATCGGTAGTTACGAGCAGTACTTC
TRBV28	14	.	TRBJ2-1	TRBD2	CASGVPAGYNEQFF	TGTGCCAGCGGAGTACCAGCGGGATACAATGAGCAGTTCTTC
TRBV12-5	14	once	TRBJ2-1	TRBD2	CASGPASGYNEQFF	TGTGCTAGTGGGCCGGCTAGCGGTTACAATGAGCAGTTCTTC
TRBV9	15	.	TRBJ2-2	.	CASSVSQGKAGELFF	TGTGCCAGCAGCGTATCACAGGGAAAAGCCGGGGAGCTGTTTTTT
TRBV29-1	17	.	TRBJ2-6	.	CSVVTGRRVSGANVLTF	TGCAGCGTCGTAACAGGGAGAAGAGTCTCTGGGGCCAACGTCCTGACTTTC
TRBV24-1	15	.	TRBJ1-5	TRBD1	CATSDPTGGDQPQHF	TGTGCCACCAGTGACCCAACAGGGGGCGATCAGCCCCAGCATTTT
TRBV5-1	14	few	TRBJ2-2	TRBD1	CASRGQGDTGELFF	TGCGCCAGCAGGGGACAGGGAGACACCGGGGAGCTGTTTTTT
TRBV5-5	12	once	TRBJ2-7	.	CASSSFRWEQYF	TGTGCCAGCAGCTCCTTCCGGTGGGAGCAGTACTTC
TRBV5-5	13	.	TRBJ1-1	TRBD1	CASSVDRGPRAFF	TGTGCCAGCAGCGTAGACAGGGGTCCGCGAGCTTTCTTT